The clone carrying this T cell receptor (beta chain) was seen many times. TCR beta VDJ and CDR3 were profiled, and genomic DNA was the template. From the reads, TCRdb called clonotypes with MiXCR, one entry per CDR3 protein. The sample lists 200,000 or so distinct CDR3 sequences, 48% occurring once. In patients chosen for sequencing, flow cytometry had shown CD8+CD57+ cell expansion. CDR3 size: 15 residues. Germline values: CDR1 SGHRS, CDR2 YFSETQ. Trimming took 4 bases from V and 6 from J; bases not matched to a gene: 9. The entry originates in a study of CD8+CD57+ T cells in acquired aplastic anemia.

V gene TRBV5-1 combines with J gene TRBJ2-7, with 11 bases lining up with TRBD2. This TCR was sampled from a human donor with aplastic anemia. Sequenced: sorted CD4+, CD8+, or CD8+CD57+ T cells (not recorded which) from PBMCs. CDR3 in DNA: TGCGCCAGCAGCCCACTGGTAGCGGGAGGGGGCGAGCAGTACTTC. Translating gives CASSPLVAGGGEQYF.